The sequence of this T cell receptor beta chain was determined in a study of blood T cell repertoires in COVID-19. Whole-study context: Spain, Italy and the United States supplied samples that represented acute and convalescent COVID-19. The analysed material was cDNA or gDNA that came from T cells, B-cell-depleted T cells, or PBMCs.

Donors in Cohort 3 counted as recovered after two negative PCRs, clearance, or symptom resolution. In the authors' workflow: Amplified reference gene primers provided the basis for estimating nucleated cell counts. Assay: immunoSEQ multiplex PCR; the TCRdb copy retains only in-frame clones and omits some. D and trimming were read from the DNA, whereas the V and J calls and clone size are those reported in that table. The sample lists fewer than 300,000 clones, 70% to 90% occurring once. This CDR3 comprises 17 residues. The V segment lost 1 base and the J segment 2 bases; nucleotides outside the gene matches: 8. Per germline, CDR1 KGHSH and CDR2 LQKENI.

Sequencing was carried out using PBMCs or T cells enriched from blood (not recorded which). This sequence joins TRBV18 and TRBJ2-1; 7 bases fit TRBD2. The clonotype comes from a man aged 18 to 35 who had recovered from COVID-19. The CDR3 coding sequence is TGTGCCAGCTCACCACTGGGGCGGGAGTTTCCCTACAATGAGCAGTTCTTC. It translates to CASSPLGREFPYNEQFF.